The clone carrying this TCR beta chain was seen only once. The sample is drawn from a study of technical replicates of blood from a handful of donors. TCRdb's copy holds only in-frame clones and misses some; the assay was immunoSEQ multiplex PCR. The table has approximately 79,000 clones, around 97% seen once. Germline CDR1 and CDR2: SGHDT and YYEEEE. The CDR3 extends over 14 amino acids. The V and J ends lost 0 bases and 2 bases respectively, with 6 bases between them. The TCR was taken from a human donor in good health. This chain uses TRBV5-6 with TRBJ2-4; D not resolved. Sequenced material: T cells isolated from PBMCs. The CDR3 sequence is CASSLEQTKNIQYF. The CDR3 DNA is TGTGCCAGCAGCTTGGAACAGACCAAAAACATTCAGTACTTC.